A single sample gave rise to the 6 T cell receptor beta chains below, sequenced in a study of graft-versus-host responses after intestinal transplantation. The method was immunoSEQ multiplex PCR; TCRdb's version includes in-frame clones alone and lacks a portion of them. The data show 55,000 to 70,000 clones, 90% to 95% seen once. Sequencing used PBMCs, obtained approximately four months after intestinal transplantation. These receptors all stem from a human patient who received an intestinal transplant, so some T cells may come from the graft donor.

Only a few counts were recorded for this clone. CDR3 in amino acids: CASSIRRLGRNEQFF. The CDR3 bases are TGTGCCAGTAGTATCAGGCGGCTCGGGCGCAATGAGCAGTTCTTC. The chain recombines TRBV19 with TRBJ2-1; no firm D call. CDR3 size: 15 residues. Trimming stripped 3 bases from V and 6 bases from J, with 15 bases between. Germline values: CDR1 LNHDA, CDR2 SQIVND (reference sequence).

V gene TRBV6-5 combines with J gene TRBJ1-3; D call uncertain. The CDR3 runs 15 residues. The germline V gene has CDR1 MNHEY and CDR2 SVGAGI. V dropped 0 bases and J dropped 1 base, with 7 bases sitting between them. CDR3 in amino acids: CASSYSIRSGNTIYF. The CDR3 DNA sequence: TGTGCCAGCAGTTACTCGATCCGGTCTGGAAACACCATATATTTT.

The chain joins TRBV29-1 to TRBJ2-5; 8 nucleotides agree with TRBD1. Germline CDR1 reads SQVTM; CDR2 reads ANQGSEA. Unmatched junction bases numbered 6, after V lost 7 bases and J lost 5 bases. The CDR3 totals 12 residues. Here the CDR3 reads CSARQGTETQYF. CDR3 DNA: TGCAGCGCCCGACAGGGGACGGAGACCCAGTACTTC.

The chain's CDR3 is CASSTRDTRYTEAFF. The CDR3 coding sequence is TGTGCCAGCAGCACCCGGGACACCCGTTACACTGAAGCTTTCTTT. This chain links TRBV5-6 with TRBJ1-1; TRBD1 is a possible D gene (6 bases). Per germline, CDR1 SGHDT and CDR2 YYEEEE. This CDR3 is built from 15 residues. Trimming stripped 4 bases from V and 3 bases from J, with 16 bases between.

In its sample, this clone was seen once. The V and J genes are TRBV27 and TRBJ2-7, with a weak D call TRBD2 (7 bases). Looked up from germline, CDR1 is MNHEY and CDR2 is SMNVEV (reference sequence). The CDR3 has 14 residues. Trimming left V 3 bases short and J 4 bases short, with 13 bases between. CDR3 residues: CASSLSRGAYEQYF. The CDR3 region has the DNA TGTGCCAGCAGTTTGTCACGGGGGGCGTACGAGCAGTACTTC.

The chain links TRBV18 to TRBJ2-1; no clear D gene. The CDR3 is 13 residues long. Germline V CDR1 and CDR2: KGHSH, LQKENI. V was trimmed by 5 bases and J by 5 bases, leaving 10 bases between them. The CDR3, as DNA: TGTGCCAGCTCAGAGAGCCAGAACAATGAGCAGTTCTTC. Protein: CASSESQNNEQFF.